The TCR beta chain described here comes from a study of blood T cells in healthy people across ages. A second PCR of roughly 6 to 12 cycles used a sample-barcoded 5' primer and a J-beta primer mix. Every cDNA molecule bore a tag from a template-switch adaptor containing 12 random nucleotides. Researchers report that each sample yielded at least 2.5 million CDR3-containing paired-end reads. TCRdb processed the 5' RACE reads anew with MiXCR; each CDR3 protein has one entry. This table holds around 1.5 million distinct CDR3 sequences, approximately 63% found once. Trimming cost V 7 bases and J 7 bases, with 17 bases left between them. The CDR3 sequence is 14 residues long. This clonotype was seen a few times. Total RNA was isolated from each sample in quantities of at least 5 micrograms.

This sequence was found in a man younger than 30 in good health. The sequencing input was blood. The genes are TRBV12-3 or TRBV12-4 and TRBJ2-1; a weak D match, TRBD2 (6 bases). The CDR3 here is CASTLARLDNEQFF. Here the CDR3 DNA reads TGTGCCAGCACCCTAGCGAGGTTAGATAATGAGCAGTTCTTC.